These 22 T cell receptor beta chains were all obtained from the same sample, sequenced in a study of OX40 agonist ivuxolimab in advanced cancers. Sequenced by immunoSEQ multiplex PCR; TCRdb stores in-frame clones only, minus some. The sample includes 40,000 to 60,000 clones, over 85% seen only once; the top ten take around half. This material consisted of CD4+ or CD8+ T cells sorted from blood, taken in a trial of the OX40 agonist ivuxolimab. The receptors stem from an adult with an advanced solid tumor such as melanoma, head and neck, liver or kidney cancer.

The J gene is TRBJ1-3, the V gene TRBV11-3; TRBD1 aligns across 7 bases. Trimming took 5 bases from V and 8 from J; bases not matched to a gene: 6. The CDR3 covers 13 residues. CDR1 is SGHNT and CDR2 is YENEEA in the germline V gene. The CDR3 region has the DNA TGTGCCAGCAGCGCGACAGGGATGGACACCATATATTTT. It encodes CASSATGMDTIYF.

Within the sample, this clone is medium-sized (0.01 to 0.1%). The chain links TRBV6-6 to TRBJ1-6; D unresolved. This CDR3 has 15 residues. From germline, CDR1 is MNHNY and CDR2 SVGAGI (reference sequence). The CDR3 nucleotides read TGTGCTATAAAAGGGCGCATCTCCTATAATTCACCCCTCCACTTT. Translating gives CAIKGRISYNSPLHF.

This rearrangement joins TRBV27 to TRBJ2-5, with D uncertain. The germline gives CDR1 MNHEY, CDR2 SMNVEV (reference sequence). The CDR3 length is 13 residues. Trimming stripped 2 bases from V and 2 bases from J, with 6 bases between. The CDR3 nucleotides read TGTGCCAGCAGTTTACTGGGACAAGAGACCCAGTACTTC. Amino acids: CASSLLGQETQYF.

This clone was seen once. The V and J genes are TRBV6-4 and TRBJ2-7; TRBD1 matches at 10 bases. The length of the CDR3 is 13 residues. V lost 10 bases, J lost 5 bases, and 8 bases stayed unmatched. Per the germline V gene, CDR1 is MRHNA and CDR2 is SNTAGT. This CDR3 is CANGTGVDDEQYF. The CDR3 bases are TGTGCCAATGGGACAGGGGTCGACGACGAGCAGTACTTC.

This chain uses TRBV11-2 with TRBJ2-1; 8 bases fit TRBD1. J lost 7 bases, V lost 4 bases, and 3 bases had no gene match. Germline-derived CDR1 and CDR2 are SGHAT and FQNNGV. This CDR3 is built from 13 residues. The CDR3 region is CASSSTGANEQFF. DNA for the CDR3: TGTGCCAGCAGCTCGACAGGGGCAAATGAGCAGTTCTTC.

In regard to this clone: Other nucleotide sequences from this sample produce the same CDR3. The chain carries TRBV27 and TRBJ2-3, with D unresolved. The length of the CDR3 is 12 residues. Germline V gene sequence: CDR1 MNHEY, CDR2 SMNVEV (reference sequence). Trimming pared 1 base from V and 5 bases from J, leaving 4 bases between. The CDR3 loop reads CASSLLGDTQYF. The DNA of the CDR3 is TGTGCCAGCAGTTTATTGGGAGATACGCAGTATTTT.

The chain combines TRBV4-1 with TRBJ1-6; the D gene is possibly TRBD1 (5 bases). V lost 4 bases and J 8 bases, leaving 15 bases between the germline ends. Germline V CDR1 and CDR2: MGHRA, YSYEKL. The CDR3 extends over 15 amino acids. The CDR3 region has the DNA TGCGCCAGCAGCCTCAAACAGGCTTGGGATTCACCCCTCCACTTT. This gives the protein CASSLKQAWDSPLHF.

The chain employs TRBV4-3 and TRBJ2-7; 9 bases fit TRBD1. Germline trimming cut 3 bases from V and 5 bases from J; bases unmatched to any gene: 8. The CDR3 consists of 15 residues. Germline-derived CDR1 and CDR2 are LGHNA and YSLEER. The CDR3 region is CASSHGGTGINEQYF. CDR3 DNA: TGCGCCAGCAGCCACGGTGGGACAGGGATCAACGAGCAGTACTTC.

J is TRBJ1-5 and V is TRBV4-3, with 9 positions matching TRBD1. V shed 1 base, J shed 5 bases, and the junction held 9 bases outside the gene matches. The CDR3 covers 17 residues. CDR1 and CDR2 (germline): LGHNA, YSLEER. In DNA, the CDR3 is TGCGCCAGCAGCCAAGGACAGGGGGAAACTCGCGATCAGCCCCAGCATTTT. Translated: CASSQGQGETRDQPQHF.

This CDR3 is CASSYSGGGNQPQHF. In nucleotides, the CDR3 is TGTGCCAGCAGTTACTCTGGGGGCGGTAATCAGCCCCAGCATTTT. The chain has TRBV6-5 and TRBJ1-5, with D perhaps matching TRBD1 (6 bases). Germline CDR1 is MNHEY and CDR2 is SVGAGI. There are 15 residues in the CDR3. V dropped 0 bases and J dropped 4 bases, with 10 bases sitting between them.

The table lists this clone with a few counts. The J gene is TRBJ2-7, the V gene TRBV4-3; weak D call: TRBD2 (6 bases). The CDR3 has 15 residues. The V gene lost 4 bases and the J gene lost 4 bases, with 17 bases spanning the gap. CDR1 and CDR2 (germline): LGHNA, YSLEER. The CDR3 DNA is TGCGCCAGCAGCCGCTCACGGGGACTTATATACGAGCAGTACTTC. It codes for CASSRSRGLIYEQYF.

V is TRBV4-3 and J is TRBJ2-1, with D perhaps matching TRBD1 (6 bases). Germline V lookup: CDR1 LGHNA, CDR2 YSLEER. This CDR3 comprises 15 residues. V lost 1 base, J lost 2 bases, and 9 bases lay in between. The CDR3 loop reads CASSQGAGAYNEQFF. As DNA, the CDR3 is TGCGCCAGCAGCCAAGGGGCAGGGGCCTACAATGAGCAGTTCTTC.

The V call is TRBV7-9, the J call TRBJ2-3; tentatively, D is TRBD2 (6 bases). From germline, CDR1 is SEHNR and CDR2 FQNEAQ (reference sequence). Trimming removed 7 bases at V and 4 bases at J, with 24 bases between. This CDR3 has 17 amino acids. The CDR3 sequence: CASTLTRDSLGADTQYF. CDR3 DNA sequence: TGTGCCAGCACCCTCACCCGGGACTCCCTTGGGGCAGATACGCAGTATTTT.

The chain carries TRBV7-2 and TRBJ1-5, with D perhaps matching TRBD1 (5 bases). The ends were cut back, 2 bases at V and 1 base at J, with 12 bases in the middle. This CDR3 spans 16 amino acids. From germline, CDR1 is SGHTA and CDR2 FQGNSA. As DNA, the CDR3 is TGTGCCAGCAGCTTACTAGTCGGGGGGAGCAATCAGCCCCAGCATTTT. As protein: CASSLLVGGSNQPQHF.

The rearrangement joins TRBV4-3 to TRBJ1-1; TRBD1 agrees at 7 bases. The CDR3 has 12 residues. V lost 1 base, J lost 7 bases, and 0 bases stayed unmatched. Germline values: CDR1 LGHNA, CDR2 YSLEER. CDR3 DNA: TGCGCCAGCAGCCAAGGACAGGGTGAAGCTTTCTTT. It codes for CASSQGQGEAFF.

The chain combines TRBV6-1 with TRBJ2-7; 9 bases align to TRBD1. V shed 5 bases and J 5 bases; nucleotides not matched to a gene: 7. Per the germline V gene, CDR1 is MNHNS and CDR2 is SASEGT. This CDR3 has 14 amino acids. The CDR3 is CASSPRDRAHEQYF. The CDR3 coding sequence is TGTGCCAGCAGTCCCCGGGACAGGGCCCACGAGCAGTACTTC.

The V gene is TRBV25-1, the J gene TRBJ2-3; D ambiguous. The CDR3 has 11 amino acids. The germline gives CDR1 MGHDK, CDR2 SYGVNS. Trimming took off 3 bases at V and 6 bases at J, with 4 bases between the two ends. CDR3 residues: CASSEDDTQYF. In DNA, the CDR3 is TGTGCCAGCAGTGAGGATGATACGCAGTATTTT.

This clone was seen just once. The chain combines TRBV11-2 with TRBJ2-7; 7 bases are a match to TRBD1. Germline CDR1 SGHAT, CDR2 FQNNGV. The CDR3 has 13 amino acids. Trimming cost V 5 bases and J 3 bases; bases outside gene matches: 4. CDR3 in amino acids: CASSPGQFYEQYF. CDR3 DNA sequence: TGTGCCAGCAGCCCGGGACAGTTCTACGAGCAGTACTTC.

In its sample, this clone was seen many times. The V and J genes are TRBV2 and TRBJ2-5; D tentatively reads TRBD1 or TRBD2 (5 bases each). Trimming removed 5 bases at V and 2 bases at J, with 15 bases between. The CDR3 sequence is 15 residues long. Looked up from germline, CDR1 is SNHLY and CDR2 is FYNNEI. The CDR3 DNA reads TGTGCCAGCAGTCCAATCGGATGGGGGCAAGAGACCCAGTACTTC. Its protein is CASSPIGWGQETQYF.

The chain has TRBV7-9 and TRBJ1-3, with a weak D call TRBD1 (5 bases). V lost 6 bases and J lost 4, with 16 bases in between. From germline, CDR1 is SEHNR and CDR2 FQNEAQ (reference sequence). The CDR3 is made up of 15 amino acids. The CDR3 region is CASSPTGTPGNTIYF. The CDR3 region has the DNA TGTGCCAGCAGTCCTACCGGGACGCCGGGAAACACCATATATTTT.

This clone has just a few counts. The junction does not match germline at one end; this may be a read error. V usage is TRBV7-8 and J usage is TRBJ2-7; no clear D gene. From germline, CDR1 is SGHVS and CDR2 FQNEAQ. The CDR3 length is 11 residues. CDR3 loop: CASSFAGQDHF. DNA of the CDR3: TGTGCCAGCAGCTTTGCTGGGCAGGATCACTTC.

This clone was observed once. The chain is built from TRBV21-1 and TRBJ2-1. TRBV21-1 is a documented pseudogene. The CDR3 totals 16 residues. CDR3 in DNA: TGTGCCAGCAGCTTCCAGCTCGGTCCGCTTTACAATGAGCAGTTCTTC. Translated, it gives CASSFQLGPLYNEQFF.